This T cell receptor beta chain came from a study of T cell changes during pregnancy in multiple sclerosis. Assay used: immunoSEQ multiplex PCR; TCRdb lists only in-frame clones, some missing. This table has 50,000 or so clones, around nine tenths appearing once. The V gene's germline CDR1 is SEHNR and CDR2 FQNEAQ (reference sequence). This CDR3 spans 14 amino acids. The germline V and J ends were trimmed by 1 base and 5 bases, with 11 bases remaining between them. This specimen consisted of CD4+ T cells from peripheral blood mononuclear cells, obtained before pregnancy. The V gene is TRBV7-9, the J gene TRBJ1-1; D is ambiguous. This TCR was sampled from a female donor with multiple sclerosis, enrolled in a pregnancy study. This CDR3 reads CASSLEIGRTEAFF. DNA of the CDR3: TGTGCCAGCAGCTTAGAGATCGGTAGAACTGAAGCTTTCTTT.